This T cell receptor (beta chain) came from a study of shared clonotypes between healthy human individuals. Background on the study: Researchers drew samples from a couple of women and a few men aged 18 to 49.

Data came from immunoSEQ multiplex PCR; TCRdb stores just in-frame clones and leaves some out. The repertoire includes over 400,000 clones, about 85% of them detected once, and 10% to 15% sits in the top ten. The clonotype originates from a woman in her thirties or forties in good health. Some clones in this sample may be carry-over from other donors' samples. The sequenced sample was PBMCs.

The CDR3 reads CASSEAGGRGYTF. The CDR3 nucleotides are TGTGCCAGCAGTGAAGCGGGGGGACGTGGCTACACCTTC. V and J are TRBV6-1 and TRBJ1-2; D perhaps matches TRBD1 (5 bases). V lost 0 bases and J 7 bases, leaving 9 bases between the germline ends. The CDR3 runs to 13 residues. The germline V gene encodes CDR1 MNHNS and CDR2 SASEGT.